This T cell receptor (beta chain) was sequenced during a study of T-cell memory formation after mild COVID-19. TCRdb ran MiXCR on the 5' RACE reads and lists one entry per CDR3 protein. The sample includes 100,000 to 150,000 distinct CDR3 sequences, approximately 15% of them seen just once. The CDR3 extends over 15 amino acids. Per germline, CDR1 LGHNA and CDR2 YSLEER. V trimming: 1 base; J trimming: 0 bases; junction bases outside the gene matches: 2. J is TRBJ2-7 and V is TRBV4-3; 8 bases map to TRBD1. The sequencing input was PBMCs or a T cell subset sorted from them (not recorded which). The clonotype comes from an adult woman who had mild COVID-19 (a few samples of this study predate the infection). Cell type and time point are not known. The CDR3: CASSQGQGSSYEQYF. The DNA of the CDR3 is TGCGCCAGCAGCCAAGGACAGGGGAGCTCCTACGAGCAGTACTTC.